A few counts support the clone carrying this T cell receptor beta chain. The antigen remains unidentified. The CDR3 sequence is 14 residues long. CDR1 is KGHSH and CDR2 is LQKENI in the germline V gene. The V end lost 6 bases, the J end lost 3 bases, and 15 bases lay between the germline ends. Measured with immunoSEQ multiplex PCR; TCRdb has only the in-frame clones, and not every one. The sample records 91,000 or so clones, over 80% being singletons. The record originates from a study of glioma-infiltrating T cells after dendritic cell vaccination. For the study at large: Treatment, given 2003 to 2012, was autologous tumor lysate-pulsed dendritic cell vaccination. Patients received three intradermal dendritic cell vaccine injections at biweekly intervals. Findings and caveats of the study: TCR clonality showed no direct relationship with survival.

As to time point: after dendritic cell vaccination, including at tumor progression/relapse. Blood PBMC samples: pre-vaccination, two weeks post third vaccination, and at tumor progression. Sequences were derived from blood, sampled after dendritic cell vaccination. The clonotype was recovered from a human donor with glioblastoma. The gene calls are TRBV18 and TRBJ2-7, with a tentative D call TRBD2 (6 bases). CDR3 nucleotide sequence: TGTGCCAGCTCTCCGACTGCGGGACGCTACGAGCAGTACTTC. It encodes CASSPTAGRYEQYF. Supplemented by reference TRBV18 and TRBJ2-7, the full variable domain reads NAGVMQNPRHLVRRRGQEARLRCSPMKGHSHVYWYRQLPEEGLKFMVYLQKENIIDESGMPKERFSAEFPKEGPSILRIQQVVRGDSAAYFCASSPTAGRYEQYFGPGTRLTVT.